This T cell receptor beta chain was sequenced in a study of T cells in Graves' hyperthyroidism and ophthalmopathy. Whole-study findings and limits: Most thyroid clonotypes expanded above 0.001 were also detected in blood. Ophthalmopathy, as predicted by the model, came a median 6.5 months after the prediction. Using 13 V-J features, a model discriminated ophthalmopathy from stable hyperthyroidism.

The CDR3 has 16 residues. The germline V gene has CDR1 SGHVS and CDR2 FQNEAQ. The germline V and J ends were trimmed by 3 bases and 2 bases, with 14 bases remaining between them. Diagnosing involved the use of clinical symptoms, serum thyroxine and TRAb, thyroid ultrasound and orbital computed tomography. What was amplified from RNA transcripts were TCR beta CDR3 regions. With the HTBI primer set, the TCR CDR3 went through a first round of RT-PCR. TCRdb used MiXCR to reprocess the multiplex PCR reads, holding one entry per CDR3 protein. The table shows 660,000 or so distinct CDR3 sequences, with roughly 45% occurring only once. About this clonotype: What it recognizes is unknown.

This chain links TRBV7-8 with TRBJ1-3; no reliable D call. Sample: peripheral blood or thyroid tissue (not recorded which). This receptor was taken from an adult man with Graves' disease, either hyperthyroidism or ophthalmopathy (not recorded which). The CDR3 spells CASSFGPRQAGNTIYF. The CDR3 DNA follows: TGTGCCAGCAGCTTCGGACCGAGGCAGGCTGGAAACACCATATATTTT.